These 8 T cell receptor beta chains came from one sample sequenced in a study of shared clonotypes between healthy human individuals. Repertoires were generated with immunoSEQ multiplex PCR, while TCRdb's copy carries only in-frame clones and drops some. The data contain some 2,100,000 clones, 90% to 97% of them singletons. Sequencing used naive CD4+ T cells sorted from blood. Subset in this sample: CD45RA+ positively selected. The source of these receptors is a young man in good health.

The chain is built from TRBV19 and TRBJ1-1; no definite D call. In germline, CDR1 is LNHDA, CDR2 SQIVND (reference sequence). There are 13 residues in the CDR3. The ends were cut back, 7 bases at V and 5 bases at J, with 14 bases in the middle. Written as DNA, the CDR3 is TGTGCCAGTACCCCCCGGGAGATGACTGAAGCTTTCTTT. It specifies CASTPREMTEAFF.

V and J are TRBV6-6 and TRBJ2-3; 13 nucleotides line up with TRBD2. This CDR3 contains 16 residues. With V trimmed by 7 bases and J by 5 bases, 9 bases remained unmatched. From germline, CDR1 is MNHNY and CDR2 SVGAGI (reference sequence). For the CDR3, the DNA is TGTGCCAGCAAAGGACTAGCGGGAGACTTGAGAGATACGCAGTATTTT. As protein: CASKGLAGDLRDTQYF.

The gene calls are TRBV6-1 and TRBJ2-3; either TRBD1 or TRBD2 may fit D (5 bases each). From germline, CDR1 is MNHNS and CDR2 SASEGT. Deletions cut 2 bases from V and 3 bases from J, with 12 bases between. The CDR3 length is 15 residues. CDR3 loop: CASSEWQGATDTQYF. In DNA form, the CDR3 reads TGTGCCAGCAGTGAATGGCAGGGAGCGACAGATACGCAGTATTTT.

The CDR3 loop is CASSPRLGVSHF. In DNA, the CDR3 is TGTGCCAGCAGTCCCCGTTTGGGTGTGAGTCATTTT. V usage is TRBV6-6 and J usage is TRBJ1-5, with unresolved D. Trimming stripped 5 bases from V and 16 bases from J, with 18 bases between. The CDR3 runs to 12 residues. Germline V gene sequence: CDR1 MNHNY, CDR2 SVGAGI (reference sequence).

This chain uses TRBV4-1 with TRBJ2-2; a possible D gene is TRBD1 (6 bases). Germline CDR1 and CDR2: MGHRA and YSYEKL. The V end lost 3 bases, the J end lost 6 bases, and 17 bases lay between the germline ends. The CDR3 spans 16 residues. The CDR3 region is CASSQEDSFTAGELFF. CDR3 DNA sequence: TGCGCCAGCAGCCAGGAGGACAGTTTTACGGCCGGGGAGCTGTTTTTT.

The J gene is TRBJ2-6, the V gene TRBV5-4; D gene uncertain. Germline V gene data show CDR1 as SGHNT and CDR2 as YYREEE (reference sequence). V lost 5 bases to trimming and J lost 1 base, with 7 bases between them. CDR3 length: 14 residues. CDR3 coding DNA: TGTGCCAGCAGTGGAGAGTCTGGGGCCAACGTCCTGACTTTC. Translated, it gives CASSGESGANVLTF.

This chain connects TRBV25-1 to TRBJ1-2; 8 bases map to TRBD1. The length of the CDR3 is 14 residues. Germline-derived CDR1 and CDR2 are MGHDK and SYGVNS. Trimming took 6 bases from V and 7 from J; bases not matched to a gene: 10. The CDR3 reads CASSRQGSGGGYTF. The CDR3 DNA sequence: TGTGCCAGCAGCCGACAGGGGAGTGGGGGTGGCTACACCTTC.

CDR3 nucleotides: TGTGCCAGCAGCTTTAGCGGGAGGGCCTCCGATGAGCAGTTCTTC. Protein sequence: CASSFSGRASDEQFF. This chain links TRBV7-9 with TRBJ2-1; 11 bases are a match to TRBD2. Germline CDR1 SEHNR, CDR2 FQNEAQ (reference sequence). The CDR3 contains 15 residues. V trimming: 3 bases; J trimming: 8 bases; junction bases outside the gene matches: 6.